This T cell receptor beta chain was sequenced in a study of cytomegalovirus exposure and HLA in healthy donors. Study-level results: In an earlier analysis, about 87% or about 30%: the productive usage of most TCR beta V segments. When analyzed later, the rates of TCR association showed variation by HLA locus, with DRB1 the most and HLA-C the fewest. As confirmed in vitro, a few CMV-associated chains were specific for CMV antigens.

Worth noting for this clone: Its specificity is not known.

The PCR employed 60 Vbeta primers together with 13 Jbeta primers. Method: immunoSEQ multiplex PCR; TCRdb's copy keeps in-frame clones and lacks some. The sample lists 150,000 to 200,000 clones; more than 65% were seen once. V was clipped by 1 base and J by 4 bases; unmatched bases: 9. The CDR3 has 18 amino acids. Germline lookup yields CDR1 LGHNA and CDR2 YSLEER. The rearrangement joins TRBV4-3 to TRBJ2-6; 8 bases fit TRBD2. Input material: PBMCs. The receptor comes from a man younger than 35 in good health and CMV-seropositive. CDR3 in amino acids: CASSQGREGQSGANVLTF. The CDR3 DNA follows: TGCGCCAGCAGCCAAGGACGGGAGGGCCAATCAGGGGCCAACGTCCTGACTTTC.